This T cell receptor beta chain was found in a study of tumor-infiltrating lymphocytes in primary liver carcinoma. TCR beta cDNA came from about 0.55 ug total RNA, primed with a constant-region primer. Three-round nested multiplex PCR performed with slightly modified ARM-PCR produced the TCR beta libraries. Investigators reported that the first two PCR rounds, at roughly 11 cycles each, used TRBV1-TRBV30 forward primers with a C-beta reverse primer. MiXCR was run by TCRdb on the multiplex PCR reads, yielding one entry per CDR3 protein. The top ten clones hold approximately 9% of a sample with hundreds of thousands of distinct CDR3 sequences, 65% of them seen once. There are 13 residues in the CDR3. CDR1 and CDR2 (germline): LGHNT, FRNRAP. The V and J ends lost 1 base and 8 bases, in that order; junction bases with no gene match: 2. This clonotype has at least ten counts. Blood RNA was derived from unsorted whole blood, and germline DNA was extracted too.

This receptor was obtained from a man in his forties or fifties with primary liver carcinoma and hepatitis B virus infection. Sequences were obtained from peripheral blood. The rearrangement uses TRBV12-5 and TRBJ1-3, with 7 bases identical to TRBD1. As DNA, the CDR3 is TGTGCTAGTGGTTTGGGACAGGGTGACACCATATATTTT. It is translated as CASGLGQGDTIYF.